Below are 22 T cell receptor beta chains sequenced from a single sample in a study of T cells in Graves' hyperthyroidism and ophthalmopathy. Amplification yielded TCR beta CDR3 regions, with RNA transcripts as the source. TCR CDR3 regions were first amplified by RT-PCR with HTBI primers. TCRdb redid the calling of the multiplex PCR reads with MiXCR, one entry per CDR3 protein. The sample records 550,000 to 800,000 distinct CDR3 sequences, about 15% being singletons. The material sequenced was blood. The receptors here all came from a man aged 18 to 29 with Graves' hyperthyroidism.

A few counts support this clonotype. V usage is TRBV7-2 and J usage is TRBJ2-7; 7 bases match TRBD2. J was trimmed by 2 bases and V by 3 bases; bases with no gene match: 10. This CDR3 is 16 amino acids long. Germline lookup yields CDR1 SGHTA and CDR2 FQGNSA. CDR3: CASSFTSALATYEQYF. The CDR3 bases are TGTGCCAGCAGCTTTACTAGCGCTTTAGCGACCTACGAGCAGTACTTC.

This clonotype was detected only a few times. The V and J genes are TRBV6-1 and TRBJ1-5, with no clear D. Germline V CDR1 and CDR2: MNHNS, SASEGT. The CDR3 covers 15 residues. V was cut by 5 bases and J by 0 bases, with 11 bases left in between. CDR3 amino acids: CASSKGPYSNQPQHF. In DNA, the CDR3 is TGTGCCAGCAGTAAGGGTCCGTATAGCAATCAGCCCCAGCATTTT.

This clonotype was detected ten times or more. CDR3 sequence reads: CSARSSSGKSYEQYF. CDR3 sequence (DNA): TGCAGTGCTAGGTCAAGCAGCGGGAAGTCCTACGAGCAGTACTTC. J is TRBJ2-7 and V is TRBV20-1; 7 bases line up with TRBD2. The junction had 9 bases not matched to a gene; V was cut back by 3 bases and J by 1 base. From germline, CDR1 is DFQATT and CDR2 SNEGSKA (reference sequence). CDR3 length equals 15 residues.

In its sample, this clonotype was seen many times. As DNA, the CDR3 is TGTGCCAGCAGTTTGGAGGACAGCACCCACGGGGAGCTGTTTTTT. As protein: CASSLEDSTHGELFF. The chain recombines TRBV28 with TRBJ2-2, with D possibly being TRBD1 (6 bases). There are 15 residues in the CDR3. Trimming shortened V by 3 bases and J by 7 bases, and 15 bases separated the two germline ends. CDR1 and CDR2 (germline): MDHEN, SYDVKM.

The V gene is TRBV19, the J gene TRBJ1-1, with a weak D call TRBD1 (5 bases). Between the trimmed V and J ends, which lost 5 bases and 4 bases, there was a span of 23 bases. The V gene's germline CDR1 is LNHDA and CDR2 SQIVND (reference sequence). The CDR3 covers 17 residues. The chain's CDR3 is CASSYSVRGPAGTEAFF. In DNA form, the CDR3 reads TGTGCCAGTAGTTACTCGGTACGGGGCCCGGCAGGCACTGAAGCTTTCTTT.

The rearrangement uses TRBV5-8 and TRBJ2-1; D unclear. Between the trimmed V and J ends, which lost 0 bases and 0 bases, there was a span of 10 bases. The V gene's germline CDR1 is SGHTS and CDR2 YDEGEE. CDR3 length: 16 amino acids. CDR3 sequence (DNA): TGTGCCAGCAGCTTGGGACGGAGTAGCTCCTACAATGAGCAGTTCTTC. Its protein is CASSLGRSSSYNEQFF.

This clonotype was found many times. This chain uses TRBV12-3 or TRBV12-4 with TRBJ1-2, with 7 bases lining up with TRBD1. CDR3 size: 14 residues. V shed 5 bases, J shed 8 bases, and the junction held 11 bases outside the gene matches. Here the CDR3 reads CASSPFSRGQGYTF. CDR3 DNA: TGTGCCAGCAGTCCTTTCTCTAGGGGGCAGGGCTACACCTTC.

The chain employs TRBV30 and TRBJ1-1; D remains ambiguous. The V gene's germline CDR1 is GTSNPN and CDR2 SVGIG (reference sequence). Deletions cut 6 bases from V and 5 bases from J, with 10 bases between. The CDR3 has 11 residues. CDR3 nucleotides: TGTGCCTGTAGGCGGGGTACTGAAGCTTTCTTT. Its translation is CACRRGTEAFF.

This clonotype was picked up many times. The CDR3 loop is CSAGGSGEQFF. Here the CDR3 DNA reads TGCAGTGCTGGGGGCTCGGGTGAGCAGTTCTTC. The chain joins TRBV20-1 to TRBJ2-1; D may be TRBD1 (6 bases). The V and J ends lost 5 bases and 9 bases respectively, with 11 bases between them. The CDR3 runs 11 residues. Germline V lookup: CDR1 DFQATT, CDR2 SNEGSKA (reference sequence).

Regarding this clonotype: The junction and the germline gene differ at one end; a read error may be behind it. This chain connects TRBV19 to TRBJ1-5; 7 nucleotides line up with TRBD1. Germline lookup yields CDR1 LNHDA and CDR2 SQIVND (reference sequence). This CDR3 is 15 amino acids long. In DNA, the CDR3 is TGTGCCAGTAGTCAACTGGGACAGCGCGGGCAGCCCCAGCAGTTT. Protein sequence: CASSQLGQRGQPQQF. Combining the CDR3 with reference TRBV19 and TRBJ1-5 gives the whole variable domain DGGITQSPKYLFRKEGQNVTLSCEQNLNHDAMYWYRQDPGQGLRLIYYSQIVNDFQKGDIAEGYSVSREKKESFPLTVTSAQKNPTAFYLCASSQLGQRGQPQQFGDGTRLSIL.

This clonotype was seen more than once but under ten times. The chain has TRBV4-1 and TRBJ2-1; 7 bases are a match to TRBD2. The V segment lost 4 bases and the J segment 4 bases; nucleotides outside the gene matches: 10. Germline CDR1 is MGHRA and CDR2 is YSYEKL. The CDR3 sequence is 16 residues long. CDR3 nucleotides: TGCGCCAGCAGCCCCGGGTGGGGGAGGGATTACAATGAGCAGTTCTTC. This translates into CASSPGWGRDYNEQFF.

This clonotype appeared many times. The chain combines TRBV2 with TRBJ1-4; D ambiguous. Germline V gives CDR1 SNHLY, CDR2 FYNNEI. With 7 bases removed from V and 0 bases from J, the gap between germline ends came to 12 bases. CDR3 length equals 15 residues. The CDR3, as DNA: TGTGCCAGCAACCGGAAGGGCTCAACTAATGAAAAACTGTTTTTT. Its protein is CASNRKGSTNEKLFF.

This clonotype came up a few times. This rearrangement joins TRBV12-3 or TRBV12-4 to TRBJ2-5, with TRBD2 matching over 8 bases. The CDR3 has 15 amino acids. V dropped 5 bases and J dropped 5; count of bases not matched to a gene: 10. The CDR3: CASSPNRGGQETQYF. In nucleotides, the CDR3 is TGTGCCAGCAGTCCGAATCGCGGGGGGCAGGAGACCCAGTACTTC.

This clonotype was counted many times. V is TRBV11-3 and J is TRBJ2-1; 7 bases line up with TRBD1. Germline V gene lookup returns CDR1 SGHNT and CDR2 YENEEA. Trimming took 6 bases from V and 1 from J; bases not matched to a gene: 18. There are 19 residues in the CDR3. The CDR3 region is CASSFPGQVLARSYNEQFF. DNA of the CDR3: TGTGCCAGCAGTTTTCCCGGACAGGTCCTAGCTCGGTCCTACAATGAGCAGTTCTTC.

The sample holds many counts of this clonotype. The chain recombines TRBV28 with TRBJ2-3, with TRBD2 as a possible D gene (6 bases). V was trimmed by 2 bases and J by 8 bases, leaving 11 bases between them. Germline lookup yields CDR1 MDHEN and CDR2 SYDVKM. The CDR3 totals 13 residues. In nucleotides, the CDR3 is TGTGCCAGCAGTTTAGGAGGGCTCCCTACGCAGTATTTT. Translated: CASSLGGLPTQYF.

This chain links TRBV24-1 with TRBJ2-7; D unclear. V lost 0 bases, J lost 5 bases, and 4 bases lay in between. This CDR3 spans 12 amino acids. CDR1 is KGHDR and CDR2 is SFDVKD in the germline V gene. CDR3 amino acids: CATSDLQNEQYF. Written as DNA, the CDR3 is TGTGCCACCAGTGATTTGCAAAACGAGCAGTACTTC.

This clonotype was detected only a few times. The chain combines TRBV24-1 with TRBJ2-1; TRBD2 aligns across 14 bases. The V segment lost 5 bases and the J segment 7 bases; nucleotides outside the gene matches: 6. This CDR3 has 16 residues. In germline, CDR1 is KGHDR, CDR2 SFDVKD. The CDR3 reads CATSAGLAGDPNEQFF. DNA of the CDR3: TGTGCCACCAGTGCGGGACTAGCGGGAGATCCTAATGAGCAGTTCTTC.

This clonotype was detected a few times. V and J are TRBV15 and TRBJ2-2, with 15 bases lining up with TRBD2. Germline CDR1 is LNHNV and CDR2 is YYDKDF (reference sequence). CDR3 length equals 18 residues. The junction had 7 bases not matched to a gene; V was cut back by 4 bases and J by 4 bases. In DNA, the CDR3 is TGTGCCACCAGCATAGGACTAGCGGGAGGGCCGGTCACCGGGGAGCTGTTTTTT. Amino acid sequence: CATSIGLAGGPVTGELFF.

V is TRBV7-2 and J is TRBJ2-7; TRBD2 might be the D (5 bases). The CDR3 is made up of 16 amino acids. Trimming took off 1 base at V and 7 bases at J, with 20 bases between the two ends. The germline V gene has CDR1 SGHTA and CDR2 FQGNSA. CDR3 in amino acids: CASSLDGGSDQAEQYF. The DNA for the CDR3 is TGTGCCAGCAGCTTAGATGGTGGGAGTGACCAAGCGGAGCAGTACTTC.

The chain carries TRBV7-3 and TRBJ2-3, with D possibly TRBD2 on 5 matching bases. CDR1 and CDR2 (germline): SGHTA, FQGTGA. CDR3 length: 13 residues. Trimming cost V 3 bases and J 7 bases, with 11 bases left between them. The CDR3, as DNA: TGTGCCAGCAGCTTTCACGGAGGCAATACGCAGTATTTT. It specifies CASSFHGGNTQYF.

At least ten counts were recorded for this clonotype. This chain connects TRBV28 to TRBJ2-1; possibly TRBD2 for D (5 bases). V lost 4 bases, J lost 5 bases, and 18 bases lay in between. The CDR3 totals 16 residues. Germline CDR1 reads MDHEN; CDR2 reads SYDVKM. CDR3 sequence (DNA): TGTGCCAGCAGTTACCCCCTGGTCAGCGGCCACAATGAGCAGTTCTTC. Protein product: CASSYPLVSGHNEQFF.

At least ten counts were recorded for this clonotype. This chain joins TRBV28 and TRBJ2-1; 7 nucleotides align to TRBD2. Germline loops: CDR1 MDHEN, CDR2 SYDVKM. The CDR3 sequence is 13 residues long. V dropped 10 bases and J dropped 4; count of bases not matched to a gene: 7. Here the CDR3 reads CATGGSQYNEQFF. CDR3 in DNA: TGTGCCACGGGCGGGAGCCAGTACAATGAGCAGTTCTTC.